What follows describes a single T cell receptor beta chain. These data originate in a study of blood T cell repertoires in COVID-19. Across the whole study: From the United States, Italy and Spain came samples of acute and convalescent COVID-19. In each case, the material was cDNA or gDNA derived from T cells, B-cell-depleted T cells, or PBMCs.

Germline assignment: CDR1 GTSNPN and CDR2 SVGIG (reference sequence). Trimming shortened V by 1 base and J by 2 bases, and 6 bases separated the two germline ends. The CDR3 loop spans 14 amino acids. Cohort allocation depended upon clinical history that participants reported. Recovered status applied to Cohort 3 donors who had two consecutive negative PCRs. It also applied to those with clearance or with symptom resolution. Measured with immunoSEQ multiplex PCR; TCRdb has only the in-frame clones, and not every one. This sample has approximately 310,000 clones, with around nine tenths found just once.

Material for sequencing was PBMCs or T cells enriched from blood (not recorded which). This clonotype originated in a man between 60 and 75 years old who had recovered from COVID-19. The chain employs TRBV30 and TRBJ2-6; TRBD2 is a possible D gene (5 bases). CDR3 DNA sequence: TGTGCCTGGAGTGCCGGGACTGGGGCCAACGTCCTGACTTTC. Translated: CAWSAGTGANVLTF.